The next 22 T cell receptor beta chains were all read from a single sample in a study of blood T cell repertoires in COVID-19. Method: immunoSEQ multiplex PCR; TCRdb's copy keeps in-frame clones and lacks some. The table includes 200,000 to 250,000 clones, 80% to 90% detected once. The sequenced sample consisted of peripheral blood. The receptors were sampled from a woman older than 75 with COVID-19, enrolled during active disease.

The chain employs TRBV28 and TRBJ1-2, with a weak D call TRBD1 (5 bases). Trimming shortened V by 1 base and J by 4 bases, and 10 bases separated the two germline ends. CDR1 and CDR2 (germline): MDHEN, SYDVKM. The length of the CDR3 is 14 residues. Written as DNA, the CDR3 is TGTGCCAGCAGTTTATATCAGGGATCCTATGGCTACACCTTC. Residues: CASSLYQGSYGYTF.

The rearrangement links TRBV5-4 to TRBJ1-2; D may be TRBD1 (5 bases). Looked up from germline, CDR1 is SGHNT and CDR2 is YYREEE (reference sequence). V was shortened by 4 bases and J by 4 bases, with 14 bases between the two germline ends. The CDR3 is 14 residues long. The CDR3 is CASSPPQGGYGYTF. CDR3 DNA sequence: TGTGCCAGCAGCCCTCCCCAGGGAGGCTATGGCTACACCTTC. The complete variable domain, with remaining parts taken from reference TRBV5-4 and TRBJ1-2, reads ETGVTQSPTHLIKTRGQQVTLRCSSQSGHNTVSWYQQALGQGPQFIFQYYREEENGRGNFPPRFSGLQFPNYSSELNVNALELDDSALYLCASSPPQGGYGYTFGSGTRLTVV.

The chain links TRBV4-3 to TRBJ1-4; D is ambiguous. The CDR3 length is 15 residues. V was pared by 0 bases and J by 2 bases, with 7 bases between. Germline values: CDR1 LGHNA, CDR2 YSLEER. The CDR3 DNA sequence: TGCGCCAGCAGCCAAGATACTCGGACTAATGAAAAACTGTTTTTT. Translated, it gives CASSQDTRTNEKLFF.

This clone was counted once. The rearrangement links TRBV5-8 to TRBJ2-7; TRBD1 agrees at 11 bases. With 2 bases clipped from V and 6 bases from J, the junction kept 7 bases outside the gene matches. From germline, CDR1 is SGHTS and CDR2 YDEGEE. CDR3 size: 15 residues. The CDR3 loop is CASSLGGQGAGEQYV. CDR3 coding DNA: TGTGCCAGCAGCTTAGGTGGACAGGGGGCCGGCGAGCAGTACGTC.

The J gene is TRBJ2-3, the V gene TRBV7-2; 7 nucleotides align to TRBD1. V was clipped by 1 base and J by 1 base; unmatched bases: 5. This CDR3 region has 16 residues. Germline V gene sequence: CDR1 SGHTA, CDR2 FQGNSA. The CDR3 is CASSLVWTGGTDTQYF. CDR3 nucleotide sequence: TGTGCCAGCAGCTTAGTGTGGACAGGTGGCACAGATACGCAGTATTTT.

This rearrangement joins TRBV5-6 to TRBJ1-1, with D uncertain. The germline V gene has CDR1 SGHDT and CDR2 YYEEEE. V was clipped by 0 bases and J by 3 bases, with 15 bases between them. The CDR3 covers 16 residues. CDR3 in amino acids: CASSLGGSGVHTEAFF. The CDR3 region has the DNA TGTGCCAGCAGCTTGGGAGGGTCAGGAGTTCACACTGAAGCTTTCTTT.

This sequence joins TRBV12-3 or TRBV12-4 and TRBJ1-2, with D possibly TRBD1 on 5 matching bases. The CDR3 length is 13 residues. Between the trimmed V and J ends, which lost 6 bases and 4 bases, there was a span of 12 bases. CDR3 sequence (DNA): TGTGCCAGCAGCCGAAGCGACAGCTATGGCTACACCTTC. This gives the protein CASSRSDSYGYTF.

The chain carries TRBV5-1 and TRBJ1-5, with 7 nucleotides matching TRBD1. Germline V gene sequence: CDR1 SGHRS, CDR2 YFSETQ. This CDR3 comprises 14 residues. J lost 8 bases, V lost 4 bases, and 9 bases had no gene match. CDR3 amino acids: CASSHDRAVEPQHF. CDR3 sequence (DNA): TGCGCCAGCAGCCACGACAGGGCGGTGGAGCCCCAGCATTTT.

The V call is TRBV7-9, the J call TRBJ1-4, with a weak D call TRBD1 (6 bases). The germline gives CDR1 SEHNR, CDR2 FQNEAQ (reference sequence). The germline V and J ends were trimmed by 3 bases and 8 bases, with 7 bases remaining between them. This CDR3 region has 12 residues. The CDR3 loop reads CASSFTGEKLFF. CDR3 sequence (DNA): TGTGCCAGCAGCTTTACAGGGGAAAAACTGTTTTTT.

J is TRBJ1-4 and V is TRBV5-1; D remains unclear. V shed 2 bases and J shed 7 bases, with 12 bases lying between them. Germline CDR1 SGHRS, CDR2 YFSETQ. This CDR3 is built from 14 residues. This chain's CDR3 is CASSLGRNSEKLFF. Written as DNA, the CDR3 is TGCGCCAGCAGCTTAGGCAGGAATAGTGAAAAACTGTTTTTT.

The CDR3 nucleotides are TGTGCCATCAGCTTACAGGGTGCATTCGAGCAGTACTTC. Translation: CAISLQGAFEQYF. This sequence joins TRBV10-3 and TRBJ2-7; maybe TRBD1 (6 bases). The V and J ends lost 6 bases and 6 bases respectively, with 15 bases between them. The germline CDR1 and CDR2 sequences are ENHRY and SYGVKD. The CDR3 is 13 amino acids.

This chain uses TRBV21-1 with TRBJ2-7; TRBD1 was called by the table and not checked on the DNA. TRBV21-1 constitutes a pseudogene. CDR3 size: 11 residues. The CDR3: CARTGVYEQYV. CDR3 nucleotides: TGTGCCAGGACAGGGGTATACGAGCAGTACGTC.

This chain uses TRBV11-2 with TRBJ2-3, with no clear D. The germline V gene has CDR1 SGHAT and CDR2 FQNNGV. The CDR3 spans 14 residues. V shed 0 bases and J shed 8 bases, with 12 bases lying between them. CDR3 residues: CASSLDPPASTQYF. The CDR3 DNA follows: TGTGCCAGCAGCTTAGACCCGCCAGCGAGTACGCAGTATTTT.

This clone was counted a few times. Here the CDR3 reads CATSREEGSYTF. In DNA form, the CDR3 reads TGTGCCACCAGCAGAGAAGAGGGTTCCTACACCTTC. The chain employs TRBV15 and TRBJ1-2, with D unclear. Germline CDR1 LNHNV, CDR2 YYDKDF (reference sequence). Between the trimmed V and J ends, which lost 0 bases and 10 bases, there was a span of 9 bases. This CDR3 contains 12 residues.

This chain connects TRBV16 to TRBJ2-1, with D hard to call. Germline CDR1 KGHSY, CDR2 FQNENV. CDR3 length: 13 amino acids. V shed 2 bases and J shed 15 bases, with 17 bases lying between them. This chain's CDR3 is CASSQSQWSSRFF. In DNA form, the CDR3 reads TGTGCCAGCAGCCAAAGCCAATGGTCTTCTCGGTTCTTC.

The genes are TRBV5-4 and TRBJ2-7; a possible D gene is TRBD1 (5 bases). The CDR3 is 12 residues long. V lost 2 bases to trimming and J lost 4 bases, with 7 bases between them. CDR1 is SGHNT, CDR2 YYREEE, per germline (reference sequence). The chain's CDR3 is CASSFRGYEQYF. CDR3 DNA: TGTGCCAGCAGCTTTAGGGGATACGAGCAGTACTTC. Full variable domain (remainder filled in from reference TRBV5-4 and TRBJ2-7): ETGVTQSPTHLIKTRGQQVTLRCSSQSGHNTVSWYQQALGQGPQFIFQYYREEENGRGNFPPRFSGLQFPNYSSELNVNALELDDSALYLCASSFRGYEQYFGPGTRLTVT.

The V gene is TRBV27, the J gene TRBJ1-5; a weak D match, TRBD1 (6 bases). Germline CDR1 MNHEY, CDR2 SMNVEV (reference sequence). This CDR3 is built from 15 residues. The V gene lost 7 bases and the J gene lost 6 bases, with 19 bases spanning the gap. As DNA, the CDR3 is TGTGCCAGCACCTCTACCGGGGGGGCAAGTCAGCCCCAGCATTTT. Protein: CASTSTGGASQPQHF.

The V call is TRBV19, the J call TRBJ1-1; the match to TRBD1 covers 8 bases. In germline, CDR1 is LNHDA, CDR2 SQIVND (reference sequence). V lost 11 bases, J lost 5 bases, and 16 bases stayed unmatched. The CDR3 runs to 15 residues. CDR3 in amino acids: CAALGGTGRRTEAFF. Here the CDR3 DNA reads TGTGCCGCCTTAGGGGGGACAGGCCGGAGAACTGAAGCTTTCTTT.

V usage is TRBV5-1 and J usage is TRBJ2-3; D is possibly TRBD2 (7 bases). Trimming shortened V by 2 bases and J by 5 bases, and 15 bases separated the two germline ends. Germline V gene sequence: CDR1 SGHRS, CDR2 YFSETQ. The CDR3 length is 15 residues. Here the CDR3 DNA reads TGCGCCAGCAGCTTTAGGGGGGGAAGTCTAGATACGCAGTATTTT. Its protein product is CASSFRGGSLDTQYF.

This chain connects TRBV5-1 to TRBJ1-1; the D gene is possibly TRBD1 (6 bases). Germline CDR1 SGHRS, CDR2 YFSETQ. V lost 0 bases, J lost 6 bases, and 12 bases lay in between. There are 14 residues in the CDR3. The CDR3 loop is CASSLEGDNPEAFF. CDR3 DNA sequence: TGCGCCAGCAGCTTGGAGGGGGATAATCCTGAAGCTTTCTTT.

The genes are TRBV28 and TRBJ2-2; D may be TRBD1 (9 bases). CDR3 length equals 15 residues. Germline V gives CDR1 MDHEN, CDR2 SYDVKM. V was pared by 9 bases and J by 6 bases, with 20 bases between. CDR3 DNA sequence: TGTGCCAGTGTAGCGGGACAGGGCTTTCCCGGGGAGCTGTTTTTT. Amino acid sequence: CASVAGQGFPGELFF.

V usage is TRBV19 and J usage is TRBJ2-2, with 9 bases fitting TRBD1. With 7 bases clipped from V and 6 bases from J, the junction kept 12 bases outside the gene matches. The CDR3 loop spans 16 amino acids. CDR1 LNHDA and CDR2 SQIVND come from the germline V gene (reference sequence). As DNA, the CDR3 is TGTGCCAGTAAAGGGCTGGGACAGGGAAGTCCCGGGGAGCTGTTTTTT. It yields the protein CASKGLGQGSPGELFF. Using reference TRBV19 and TRBJ2-2 for the parts outside the CDR3, the full variable domain is DGGITQSPKYLFRKEGQNVTLSCEQNLNHDAMYWYRQDPGQGLRLIYYSQIVNDFQKGDIAEGYSVSREKKESFPLTVTSAQKNPTAFYLCASKGLGQGSPGELFFGEGSRLTVL.